Listed here are 25 T cell receptor beta chains from one sample, sequenced in a study of PD-1 blockade in classical Hodgkin lymphoma. TCRdb's copy holds only in-frame clones and misses some; the assay was immunoSEQ multiplex PCR. The sample contains 25,000 to 35,000 clones, roughly 86% of which appear only once. Time point described: cycle 4 day 1 (C4D1), after 6 weeks of nivolumab. Each patient's relapse followed autologous stem cell transplantation, and brentuximab vedotin exposure varied. CD4+ T cells were purified from thawed PBMCs by negative selection. Source: CD4+ T cells from blood, taken before the fourth cycle of nivolumab. Receptor source: a human donor with classical Hodgkin lymphoma.

This rearrangement joins TRBV7-9 to TRBJ2-1; D tentatively fits TRBD1 or TRBD2 (5 bases each). This CDR3 comprises 16 residues. The V end was cut by 5 bases, the J end by 0 bases, with 14 bases between. Germline V gives CDR1 SEHNR, CDR2 FQNEAQ (reference sequence). CDR3 sequence (DNA): TGTGCCAGCAGCACTGCTAAGGGGAGCTCCTACAATGAGCAGTTCTTC. This translates into CASSTAKGSSYNEQFF.

The V gene is TRBV7-2, the J gene TRBJ2-5; D is possibly TRBD1 (6 bases). V lost 3 bases to trimming and J lost 0 bases, with 8 bases between them. This CDR3 has 14 residues. Germline CDR1 is SGHTA and CDR2 is FQGNSA. The CDR3 spells CASSFTGYQETQYF. The CDR3 DNA reads as TGTGCCAGCAGCTTTACAGGGTACCAAGAGACCCAGTACTTC.

The V and J genes are TRBV5-1 and TRBJ1-4, with TRBD1 identical over 8 bases. J gave up 5 bases and V 4 bases, and 7 bases lay outside the gene matches. The germline V gene has CDR1 SGHRS and CDR2 YFSETQ. The CDR3 spans 15 residues. This CDR3 reads CASSGQGIGNEKLFF. The CDR3 DNA follows: TGCGCCAGCAGCGGACAGGGTATCGGAAATGAAAAACTGTTTTTT.

The rearrangement joins TRBV7-8 to TRBJ2-1, with unresolved D. Trimming left V 2 bases short and J 1 base short, with 12 bases between. CDR3 length equals 16 residues. Germline CDR1 SGHVS, CDR2 FQNEAQ. CDR3: CASSLLFDASYNEQFF. In DNA form, the CDR3 reads TGTGCCAGCAGCTTATTATTTGACGCGTCCTACAATGAGCAGTTCTTC.

The rearrangement uses TRBV6-5 and TRBJ1-1; 8 positions match TRBD1. The length of the CDR3 is 12 residues. J gave up 3 bases and V 6 bases, and 0 bases lay outside the gene matches. Looked up from germline, CDR1 is MNHEY and CDR2 is SVGAGI. The CDR3 coding sequence is TGTGCCAGCAGGGGACAGGACACTGAAGCTTTCTTT. It is translated as CASRGQDTEAFF.

This chain uses TRBV11-3 with TRBJ2-1; TRBD2 matches at 7 bases. Trimming removed 10 bases from V and 2 bases from J; junction bases left unmatched: 5. The length of the CDR3 is 13 residues. CDR1 is SGHNT, CDR2 YENEEA, per germline. The CDR3 DNA reads TGTGCCAACCCTAGCGGCCCCTACAATGAGCAGTTCTTC. Encoded protein: CANPSGPYNEQFF.

This rearrangement joins TRBV10-2 to TRBJ2-7; D may be TRBD2 (6 bases). The CDR3 covers 16 residues. V was cut by 2 bases and J by 8 bases, with 22 bases left in between. CDR1 and CDR2 (germline): WSHSY, SAAADI. The CDR3 is CASSEPTGRLALKQYF. Here the CDR3 DNA reads TGCGCCAGCAGTGAGCCAACGGGGAGGTTAGCGCTCAAGCAGTACTTC.

This rearrangement joins TRBV18 to TRBJ2-4; 7 bases map to TRBD2. The germline V gene has CDR1 KGHSH and CDR2 LQKENI. The J segment lost 7 bases and the V segment lost 6 bases, leaving 18 bases of the junction unmatched. This CDR3 has 17 amino acids. The CDR3 spells CASSLPPGRENGNIQYF. Written as DNA, the CDR3 is TGTGCCAGCTCCCTCCCGCCAGGGCGGGAGAATGGGAACATTCAGTACTTC. The full variable domain, its missing parts supplied by reference TRBV18 and TRBJ2-4, is NAGVMQNPRHLVRRRGQEARLRCSPMKGHSHVYWYRQLPEEGLKFMVYLQKENIIDESGMPKERFSAEFPKEGPSILRIQQVVRGDSAAYFCASSLPPGRENGNIQYFGAGTRLSVL.

The chain links TRBV5-5 to TRBJ2-7, with D maybe TRBD1 (5 bases). Trimming took off 1 base at V and 2 bases at J, with 16 bases between the two ends. CDR1 and CDR2 (germline): SGHKS, YYEKEE (reference sequence). The CDR3 totals 16 residues. In nucleotides, the CDR3 is TGTGCCAGCAGCTTGCGGGCACAGGTGATCGCCTACGAGCAGTACTTC. Translated: CASSLRAQVIAYEQYF.

This clone was recorded only once. V gene TRBV27 combines with J gene TRBJ1-5; 10 bases line up with TRBD1. The J segment lost 5 bases and the V segment lost 5 bases, leaving 3 bases of the junction unmatched. CDR3 length: 14 amino acids. Germline V gives CDR1 MNHEY, CDR2 SMNVEV (reference sequence). CDR3 nucleotides: TGTGCCAGCAGTCGGACAGGGGGTCATCAGCCCCAGCATTTT. Protein: CASSRTGGHQPQHF.

V is TRBV20-1 and J is TRBJ2-1, with D perhaps TRBD2 (5 bases). The V end lost 1 base, the J end lost 12 bases, and 10 bases lay between the germline ends. This CDR3 contains 11 residues. Germline V lookup: CDR1 DFQATT, CDR2 SNEGSKA (reference sequence). CDR3 protein: CSARGGSGQFF. The CDR3 DNA reads TGCAGTGCTAGAGGAGGGAGCGGGCAGTTCTTC.

About this clone itself: The limits of the CDR3 on the DNA are not certain, so only TCRdb's listed CDR3 is given. The chain is built from TRBV11-1 and TRBJ2-7; the table assigns TRBD1, which was not confirmed against the DNA. The CDR3 is 14 amino acids long, termini counted. The germline V gene encodes CDR1 SGHAT and CDR2 FQDESV (reference sequence). CDR3 region: CASSAGQALYQQYF.

This sequence joins TRBV28 and TRBJ1-5; maybe TRBD1 (5 bases). V gave up 3 bases and J gave up 5 bases, with 14 bases separating them. The CDR3 sequence is 15 residues long. Germline CDR1 MDHEN, CDR2 SYDVKM. The CDR3 loop is CASSLTAGVHQPQHF. The CDR3 DNA reads as TGTGCCAGCAGTTTGACAGCGGGGGTTCATCAGCCCCAGCATTTT.

Remarks on this clone: The junction shows a germline mismatch at one end, possibly a read error. V and J are TRBV7-7 and TRBJ2-3, with D perhaps TRBD2 (5 bases). Germline V CDR1 and CDR2: SSHAT, FNYEAQ (reference sequence). The CDR3 is 14 residues long. CDR3 protein: CASSLGGGSNTQYF. The CDR3 coding sequence is TGTGCTAGCAGCTTAGGCGGCGGGTCAAATACGCAGTATTTT.

In this sample, this clone turned up once. J is TRBJ2-3 and V is TRBV7-2; 11 bases map to TRBD2. Germline V gives CDR1 SGHTA, CDR2 FQGNSA. V lost 4 bases, J lost 5 bases, and 5 bases stayed unmatched. There are 15 residues in the CDR3. CDR3 in amino acids: CASSSTSGVRDTQYF. CDR3 nucleotides: TGTGCCAGCAGCTCGACTAGCGGGGTGAGAGATACGCAGTATTTT.

The rearrangement links TRBV7-2 to TRBJ2-1, with a possible D match to TRBD2 (7 bases). The CDR3 runs 15 residues. Per germline, CDR1 SGHTA and CDR2 FQGNSA. Between the trimmed V and J ends, which lost 2 bases and 4 bases, there was a span of 12 bases. This chain's CDR3 is CASSLNGGPYNEQFF. CDR3 bases: TGTGCCAGCAGCTTAAACGGGGGGCCTTACAATGAGCAGTTCTTC.

The J gene is TRBJ2-5, the V gene TRBV18; D is possibly TRBD1 (6 bases). Germline CDR1 KGHSH, CDR2 LQKENI. V gave up 4 bases and J gave up 1 base, with 7 bases separating them. CDR3 size: 13 residues. DNA of the CDR3: TGTGCCAGCTCACGGACAGCCCAAGAGACCCAGTACTTC. Amino acid sequence: CASSRTAQETQYF.

This rearrangement joins TRBV19 to TRBJ2-1, with TRBD2 identical over 7 bases. There are 12 residues in the CDR3. Germline values: CDR1 LNHDA, CDR2 SQIVND (reference sequence). J lost 8 bases, V lost 11 bases, and 9 bases had no gene match. CDR3 nucleotides: TGTGCCGTAACAGGCGGGAGTTATGAGCAGTTCTTC. It encodes CAVTGGSYEQFF.

The chain couples TRBV29-1 to TRBJ2-1; 8 bases match TRBD1. The length of the CDR3 is 14 residues. Unmatched junction bases numbered 9, after V lost 4 bases and J lost 7 bases. Germline V gene data show CDR1 as SQVTM and CDR2 as ANQGSEA. CDR3 nucleotides: TGCAGCGTTGGGCGGATGACAGGGGCAAATGAGCAGTTCTTC. Translation gives CSVGRMTGANEQFF.

Here the CDR3 DNA reads TGTGCCAGCAGCTCGGACATCCCTGGGGCCAACGTCCTGACTTTC. Translation gives CASSSDIPGANVLTF. The chain carries TRBV7-8 and TRBJ2-6; D is perhaps TRBD1 (5 bases). CDR3 length equals 15 residues. V gave up 4 bases and J gave up 2 bases, with 9 bases separating them. CDR1 and CDR2 (germline): SGHVS, FQNEAQ.

The chain couples TRBV11-2 to TRBJ2-3; D is unclear. The CDR3 covers 15 residues. V lost 5 bases to trimming and J lost 1 base, with 13 bases between them. Germline CDR1 SGHAT, CDR2 FQNNGV. Written as DNA, the CDR3 is TGTGCCAGCAGCCCTCTGAGCATAGGCACAGATACGCAGTATTTT. Amino acid sequence: CASSPLSIGTDTQYF.

The chain uses TRBV28 and TRBJ2-5; D is undetermined. V lost 6 bases and J lost 5, with 7 bases in between. In germline, CDR1 is MDHEN, CDR2 SYDVKM. The CDR3 length is 11 residues. CDR3 nucleotide sequence: TGTGCCAGCAGCCGGGTTGAGACCCAGTACTTC. Its translation is CASSRVETQYF. Based on the CDR3 plus reference TRBV28 and TRBJ2-5, the full variable domain is DVKVTQSSRYLVKRTGEKVFLECVQDMDHENMFWYRQDPGLGLRLIYFSYDVKMKEKGDIPEGYSVSREKKERFSLILESASTNQTSMYLCASSRVETQYFGPGTRLLVL.

The gene calls are TRBV10-3 and TRBJ2-1; a possible D gene is TRBD1 (6 bases). CDR3 size: 17 residues. V lost 4 bases and J 6 bases, leaving 22 bases between the germline ends. Looked up from germline, CDR1 is ENHRY and CDR2 is SYGVKD. The chain's CDR3 is CAISAQQGGLQTNEQFF. Here the CDR3 DNA reads TGTGCCATCAGTGCTCAACAGGGTGGGCTTCAGACCAATGAGCAGTTCTTC.

This chain links TRBV6-5 with TRBJ1-1, with unresolved D. The V end was cut by 7 bases, the J end by 5 bases, with 20 bases between. This CDR3 has 15 residues. The germline CDR1 and CDR2 sequences are MNHEY and SVGAGI. Written as DNA, the CDR3 is TGTGCCAGCAACGCCCGGTACCTTTCCTGGACTGAAGCTTTCTTT. It yields the protein CASNARYLSWTEAFF.

CDR3 in amino acids: CATSIQGSYEQYF. The CDR3 DNA sequence: TGTGCCACCAGCATACAGGGTTCCTACGAGCAGTACTTC. V is TRBV15 and J is TRBJ2-7; TRBD1 is a possible D gene (6 bases). The V end was cut by 4 bases, the J end by 1 base, with 8 bases between. This CDR3 is 13 amino acids long. CDR1 LNHNV and CDR2 YYDKDF come from the germline V gene (reference sequence).